Only a few counts were recorded for the clone carrying this T cell receptor (beta chain). Its antigen is not known. The time point is: newly diagnosed GD, antithyroid drugs for less than 3 months. The TCR library was made from RNA extracted from PBMCs. CDR1 and CDR2 from the germline V gene are SGHDT and YYEEEE. V was clipped by 2 bases and J by 6 bases; unmatched bases: 2. The CDR3 extends over 13 amino acids. This sample is part of a study of regulatory T cells in long-lasting Graves disease. Study results and caveats: Persistent disease preferred TRBV28, TRBJ1-2 and TRBJ2-5; new disease, TRBV20-1 and TRBJ2-1.

Libraries of TCR beta came from iRepertoire HTBI primers plus Arm-PCR of CDR3 regions. Each CDR3 protein is one row after TCRdb ran MiXCR on the multiplex PCR reads. The sample has 530,000 or so distinct CDR3 sequences, about 16% seen once. The same data also went into a second study, on T cells in Graves' hyperthyroidism and ophthalmopathy. That work adds: Patients having uncontrolled infection, another autoimmune disease, pregnancy or lactation were not included.

This TCR derives from a man aged 18 to 30 with Graves disease. The rearrangement links TRBV5-6 to TRBJ2-1; 7 bases match TRBD1. This specimen consisted of peripheral blood mononuclear cells (PBMCs), obtained at new diagnosis, from a patient treated with antithyroid drugs. The CDR3 region is CASSLRQGNEQFF. In nucleotides, the CDR3 is TGTGCCAGCAGCTTACGACAGGGCAATGAGCAGTTCTTC. The full variable domain, its missing parts supplied by reference TRBV5-6 and TRBJ2-1, is DAGVTQSPTHLIKTRGQQVTLRCSPKSGHDTVSWYQQALGQGPQFIFQYYEEEERQRGNFPDRFSGHQFPNYSSELNVNALLLGDSALYLCASSLRQGNEQFFGPGTRLTVL.